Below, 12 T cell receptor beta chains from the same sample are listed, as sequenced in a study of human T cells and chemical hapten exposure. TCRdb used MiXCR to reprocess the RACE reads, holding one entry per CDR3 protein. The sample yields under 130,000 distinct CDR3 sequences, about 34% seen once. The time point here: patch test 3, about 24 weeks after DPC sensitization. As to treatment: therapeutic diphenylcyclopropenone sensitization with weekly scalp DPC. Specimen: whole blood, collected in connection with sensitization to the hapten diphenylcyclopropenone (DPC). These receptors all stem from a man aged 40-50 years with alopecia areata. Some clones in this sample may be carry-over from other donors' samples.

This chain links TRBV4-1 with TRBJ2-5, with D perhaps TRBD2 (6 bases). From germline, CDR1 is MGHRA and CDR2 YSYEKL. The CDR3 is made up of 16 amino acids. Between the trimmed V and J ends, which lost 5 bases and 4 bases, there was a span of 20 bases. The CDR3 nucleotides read TGCGCCAGCAGCAAACAGGACCGCACCGGGGGAGAGACCCAGTACTTC. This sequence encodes CASSKQDRTGGETQYF.

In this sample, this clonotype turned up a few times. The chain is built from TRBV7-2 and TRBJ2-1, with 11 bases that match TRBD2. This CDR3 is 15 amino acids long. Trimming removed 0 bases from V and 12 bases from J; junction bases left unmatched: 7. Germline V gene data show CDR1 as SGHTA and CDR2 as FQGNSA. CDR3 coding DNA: TGTGCCAGCAGCTTAGCGCTTACTAGCGGGAGCCGGCAGTTCTTC. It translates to CASSLALTSGSRQFF.

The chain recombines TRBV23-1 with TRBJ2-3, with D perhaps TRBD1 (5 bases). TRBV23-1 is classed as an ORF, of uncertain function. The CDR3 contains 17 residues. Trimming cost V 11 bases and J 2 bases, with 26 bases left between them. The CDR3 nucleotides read TGCGCCGGAGAACGTCAGGACGTAGGGGTCCCCACAGATACGCAGTATTTT. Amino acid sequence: CAGERQDVGVPTDTQYF.

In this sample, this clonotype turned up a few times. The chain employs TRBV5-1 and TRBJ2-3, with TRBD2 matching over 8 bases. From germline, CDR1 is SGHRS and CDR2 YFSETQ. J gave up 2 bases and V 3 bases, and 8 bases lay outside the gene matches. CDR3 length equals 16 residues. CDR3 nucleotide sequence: TGCGCCAGCAGCTCCCGGACTAGCATCAACACAGATACGCAGTATTTT. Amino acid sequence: CASSSRTSINTDTQYF.

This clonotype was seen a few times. CDR3 protein: CASRRTARTDTQYF. The DNA for the CDR3 is TGCGCCAGCAGGAGGACAGCTCGCACAGATACGCAGTATTTT. The chain links TRBV5-1 to TRBJ2-3; D is possibly TRBD1 (6 bases). V lost 5 bases and J 1 base, leaving 11 bases between the germline ends. The germline V gene has CDR1 SGHRS and CDR2 YFSETQ. The CDR3 is made up of 14 amino acids. Using reference TRBV5-1 and TRBJ2-3 for the parts outside the CDR3, the full variable domain is KAGVTQTPRYLIKTRGQQVTLSCSPISGHRSVSWYQQTPGQGLQFLFEYFSETQRNKGNFPGRFSGRQFSNSRSEMNVSTLELGDSALYLCASRRTARTDTQYFGPGTRLTVL.

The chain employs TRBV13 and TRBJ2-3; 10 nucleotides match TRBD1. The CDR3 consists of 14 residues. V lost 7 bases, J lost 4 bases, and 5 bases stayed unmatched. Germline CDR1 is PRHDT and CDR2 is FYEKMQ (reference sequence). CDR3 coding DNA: TGTGCCAGCAACTCAGGACAGGGGGCAGATACGCAGTATTTT. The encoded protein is CASNSGQGADTQYF.

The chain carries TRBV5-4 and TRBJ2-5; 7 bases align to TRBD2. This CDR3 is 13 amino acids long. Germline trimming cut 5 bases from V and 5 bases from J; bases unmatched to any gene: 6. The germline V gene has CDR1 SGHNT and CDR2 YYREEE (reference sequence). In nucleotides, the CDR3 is TGTGCCAGCAGACCCGGACTAGAGGAGACCCAGTACTTC. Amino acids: CASRPGLEETQYF.

CDR3 DNA: TGTGCCAGCAGCCAGTCCGGGACTACCCAAGAGACCCAGTACTTC. Translation: CASSQSGTTQETQYF. J is TRBJ2-5 and V is TRBV7-6; 7 nucleotides match TRBD2. The CDR3 consists of 15 residues. CDR1 and CDR2 (germline): SGHVS, FNYEAQ. V lost 5 bases to trimming and J lost 1 base; unmatched junction nucleotides: 7. The complete variable domain, with remaining parts taken from reference TRBV7-6 and TRBJ2-5, reads GAGVSQSPRYKVTKRGQDVALRCDPISGHVSLYWYRQALGQGPEFLTYFNYEAQQDKSGLPNDRFSAERPEGSISTLTIQRTEQRDSAMYRCASSQSGTTQETQYFGPGTRLLVL.

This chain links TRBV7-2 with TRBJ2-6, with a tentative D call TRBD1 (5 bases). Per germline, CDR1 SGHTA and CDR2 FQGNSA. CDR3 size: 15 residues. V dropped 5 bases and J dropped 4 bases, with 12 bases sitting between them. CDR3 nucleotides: TGTGCCAGCAGCCGCCCAGGGCACGGGGCCAACGTCCTGACTTTC. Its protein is CASSRPGHGANVLTF.

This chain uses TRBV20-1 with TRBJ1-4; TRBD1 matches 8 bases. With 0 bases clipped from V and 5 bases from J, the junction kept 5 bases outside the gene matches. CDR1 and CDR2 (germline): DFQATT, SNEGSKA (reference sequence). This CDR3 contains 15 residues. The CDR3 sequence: CSARDTGGGNEKLFF. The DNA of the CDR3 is TGCAGTGCTAGAGATACAGGGGGGGGAAATGAAAAACTGTTTTTT.

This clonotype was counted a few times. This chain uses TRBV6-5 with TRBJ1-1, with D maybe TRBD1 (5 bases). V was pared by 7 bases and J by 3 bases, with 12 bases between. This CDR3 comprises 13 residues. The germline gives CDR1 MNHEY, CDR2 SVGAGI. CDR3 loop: CASKRGSDTEAFF. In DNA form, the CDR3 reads TGTGCCAGCAAGCGGGGGTCGGACACTGAAGCTTTCTTT.

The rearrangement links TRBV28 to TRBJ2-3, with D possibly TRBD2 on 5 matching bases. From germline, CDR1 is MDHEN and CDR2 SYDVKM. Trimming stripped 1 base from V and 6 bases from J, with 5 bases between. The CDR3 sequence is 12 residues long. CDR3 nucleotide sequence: TGTGCCAGCAGTTTATTAGCGGATACGCAGTATTTT. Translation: CASSLLADTQYF.